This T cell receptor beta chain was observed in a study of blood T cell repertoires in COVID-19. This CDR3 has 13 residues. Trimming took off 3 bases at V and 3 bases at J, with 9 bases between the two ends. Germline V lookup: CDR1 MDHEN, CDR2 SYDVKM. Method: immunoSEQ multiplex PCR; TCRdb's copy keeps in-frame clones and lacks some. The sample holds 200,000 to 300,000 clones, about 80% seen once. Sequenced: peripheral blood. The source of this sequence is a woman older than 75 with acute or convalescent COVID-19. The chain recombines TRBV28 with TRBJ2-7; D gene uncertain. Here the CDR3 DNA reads TGTGCCAGCAGTTTGGGCTATGTCTACGAGCAGTACTTC. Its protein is CASSLGYVYEQYF. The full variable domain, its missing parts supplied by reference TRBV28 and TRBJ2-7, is DVKVTQSSRYLVKRTGEKVFLECVQDMDHENMFWYRQDPGLGLRLIYFSYDVKMKEKGDIPEGYSVSREKKERFSLILESASTNQTSMYLCASSLGYVYEQYFGPGTRLTVT.